This T cell receptor beta chain was recovered during a study of cytomegalovirus exposure and HLA in healthy donors. V was pared by 4 bases and J by 2 bases, with 12 bases between. Germline V gene sequence: CDR1 LNHDA, CDR2 SQIVND (reference sequence). CDR3 length: 14 amino acids. Of note for this clone: Its specificity is not known.

Study-wide points: The authors assumed roughly uniform sequencing depth across donors for presence/absence analyses. Per published accounts, TCR beta sequences correctly predicted the HLA-A and HLA-B alleles of most subjects. Sequencing artifact likely explains a cluster of highly shared sequence variants.

The primer mix had 60 Vbeta and 13 Jbeta primers. TCRdb keeps only in-frame clones here, not all; method: immunoSEQ multiplex PCR. The table shows roughly 150,000 clones, with roughly four fifths occurring only once. The chain recombines TRBV19 with TRBJ2-7; D may be TRBD1 (6 bases). The specimen sequenced was PBMCs. The TCR sequence derives from a man in his fifties or sixties in good health and CMV-seropositive. This CDR3 reads CASSTTGIPYEQYF. CDR3 coding DNA: TGTGCCAGTAGTACCACAGGGATACCCTACGAGCAGTACTTC.